What follows describes a single T cell receptor (beta chain). Its antigen is still unknown. This entry is derived from a study of shared clonotypes between healthy human individuals. Points from the study as a whole: Larger estimated richness was generally seen in naive subsets than in memory subsets. It was observed that approximately 5% of naive CD4 clonotypes were shared across several donors. Sampling covered blood only; tissue repertoires likely differ.

Study processing details: In the immunoSEQ data, sequences were junction-only and lacked quality scores, so filtering differed. TCRdb's copy holds only in-frame clones and misses some; the assay was immunoSEQ multiplex PCR. That table gives V, J and clone size, and the DNA gave D and trimming. The table includes roughly 2 million clones, approximately 96% detected once. Trimming cost V 7 bases and J 10 bases; bases outside gene matches: 17. Germline assignment: CDR1 SQVTM and CDR2 ANQGSEA. The CDR3 has 16 residues. The chain combines TRBV29-1 with TRBJ2-1, with TRBD2 matching 12 bases. The clonotype comes from a man younger than 35 in good health. What was sequenced was naive CD4+ T cells sorted from blood. Subset indicated: CD45RA+ positively selected. The CDR3 DNA is TGCAGCGGAAGGACTAGCGGGACTACATCTACAGGGGAGCAGTTCTTC. Translating it yields CSGRTSGTTSTGEQFF.